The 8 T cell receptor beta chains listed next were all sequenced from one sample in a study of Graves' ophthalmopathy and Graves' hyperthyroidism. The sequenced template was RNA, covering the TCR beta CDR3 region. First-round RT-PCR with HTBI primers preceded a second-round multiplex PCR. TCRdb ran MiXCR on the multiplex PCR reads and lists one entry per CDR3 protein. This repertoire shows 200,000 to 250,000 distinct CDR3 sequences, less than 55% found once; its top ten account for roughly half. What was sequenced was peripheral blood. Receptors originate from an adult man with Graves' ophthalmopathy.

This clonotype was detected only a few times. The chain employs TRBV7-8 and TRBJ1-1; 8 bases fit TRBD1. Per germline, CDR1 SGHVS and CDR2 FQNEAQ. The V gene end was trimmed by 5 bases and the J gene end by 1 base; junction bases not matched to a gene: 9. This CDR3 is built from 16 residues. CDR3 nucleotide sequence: TGTGCCAGCAGCCCCGGACAGGGACGAACGAACACTGAAGCTTTCTTT. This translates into CASSPGQGRTNTEAFF.

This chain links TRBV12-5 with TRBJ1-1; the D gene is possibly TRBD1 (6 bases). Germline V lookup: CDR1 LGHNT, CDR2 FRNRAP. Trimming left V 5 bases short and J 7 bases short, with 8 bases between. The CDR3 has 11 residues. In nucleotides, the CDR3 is TGTGCTAGTGGTCCCAGGGGTGAAGCTTTCTTT. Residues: CASGPRGEAFF.

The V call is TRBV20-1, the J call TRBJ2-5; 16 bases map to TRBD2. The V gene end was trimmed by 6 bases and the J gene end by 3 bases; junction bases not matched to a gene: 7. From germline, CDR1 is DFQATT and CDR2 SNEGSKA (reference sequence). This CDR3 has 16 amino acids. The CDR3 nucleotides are TGCAGTGCCAGCAGGGGGACTAGCGGGGGGGAAGAGACCCAGTACTTC. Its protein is CSASRGTSGGEETQYF.

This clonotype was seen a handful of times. As DNA, the CDR3 is TGTGCCAGCAGCTTAAACCCACTAGCGGGGCAAGAGACCCAGTACTTC. Protein: CASSLNPLAGQETQYF. The chain employs TRBV7-2 and TRBJ2-5; 10 bases line up with TRBD2. Losses at the gene ends were 2 bases for V and 2 bases for J; bases not matched to a gene: 5. CDR1 and CDR2 from the germline V gene are SGHTA and FQGNSA. The CDR3 is 16 amino acids.

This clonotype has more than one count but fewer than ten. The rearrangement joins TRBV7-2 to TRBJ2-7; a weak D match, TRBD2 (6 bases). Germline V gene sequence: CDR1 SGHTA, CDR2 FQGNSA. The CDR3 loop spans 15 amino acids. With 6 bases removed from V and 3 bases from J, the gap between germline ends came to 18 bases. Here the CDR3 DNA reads TGTGCCAGCAGTTTGGGACTGGTGTCGGGCTACGAGCAGTACTTC. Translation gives CASSLGLVSGYEQYF. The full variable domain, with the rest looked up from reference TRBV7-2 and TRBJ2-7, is GAGVSQSPSNKVTEKGKDVELRCDPISGHTALYWYRQSLGQGLEFLIYFQGNSAPDKSGLPSDRFSAERTGGSVSTLTIQRTQQEDSAVYLCASSLGLVSGYEQYFGPGTRLTVT.

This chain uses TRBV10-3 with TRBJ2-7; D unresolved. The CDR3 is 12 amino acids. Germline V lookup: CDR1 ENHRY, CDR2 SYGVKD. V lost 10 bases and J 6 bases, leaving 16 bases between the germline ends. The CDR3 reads CATSEGLIEQYF. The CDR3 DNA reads TGTGCCACCTCCGAAGGGCTGATCGAGCAGTACTTC.

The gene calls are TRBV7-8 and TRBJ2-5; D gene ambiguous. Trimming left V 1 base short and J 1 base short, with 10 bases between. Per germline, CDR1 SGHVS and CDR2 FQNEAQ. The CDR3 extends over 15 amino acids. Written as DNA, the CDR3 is TGTGCCAGCAGCTTAGAGTGGGTACCCCAAGAGACCCAGTACTTC. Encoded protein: CASSLEWVPQETQYF.

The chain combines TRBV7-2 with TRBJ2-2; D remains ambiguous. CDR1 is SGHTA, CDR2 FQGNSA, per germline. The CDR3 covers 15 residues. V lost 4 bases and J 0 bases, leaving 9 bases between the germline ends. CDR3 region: CASSSQIANTGELFF. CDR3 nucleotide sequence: TGTGCCAGCAGCTCCCAAATCGCGAACACCGGGGAGCTGTTTTTT.